This record covers a single T cell receptor (beta chain). Its antigen has not been determined. No base quality values were provided; no much bigger clone lies one nucleotide off. Library construction relied on the immunoSEQ multiplex PCR assay. TCRdb took this table from immuneACCESS and kept in-frame rearrangements with V and J called. Such tables lack part of the clones; where checked against another copy, unresolved V genes explain under half of the gap, and the rest is unexplained. The sample table holds about 54,000 clones, of which about 72% were seen once. The top ten constitute approximately 4.6% of the sample. The data were obtained in a study of CD4+ T cells in melanoma (dated 2022 in TCRdb). About the full investigation: Neoantigen-specific CD4+ T cells in human melanoma were investigated in the study.

The donors were melanoma patients. V is reduced by 0 bases and J by 1 base, leaving a spacing of 10 bases between them. CDR1 and CDR2 (SGHRS, YFSETQ) derive from the germline V gene. The CDR3 holds 15 amino acids from the cysteine to the phenylalanine. Only CDR3 DNA remains: 45 bases, in frame from the first base. The paper's findings and limits, for the study overall: The report described a correlation between neoantigen-specific CD4+ T cells and the function of CD8+ T cells, macrophages and B cells. Neoantigen-specific CD4+ T cells in melanoma were reported to have a range of differentiation states.

The rearranged segments are TRBV5-1 and TRBJ1-1; the D gene is perhaps TRBD1, from 5 matching bases. The sequenced sample consisted of tumor tissue. The source of this sequence is a human donor with melanoma. DNA sequence: TGCGCCAGCAGCTTGGTGGGGGACGGGAACACTGAAGCTTTCTTT. This gives the protein CASSLVGDGNTEAFF.